This TCR beta chain was captured in a study of beta chain features in type 1 diabetes. Study conclusions and caveats: Type 1 diabetes patients showed a moderate but significant shortening of TCRB CDR3s in all four CD4+ subsets.

Regarding this clone: Its antigen is unidentified.

Sequenced material consisted of expressed TCRB transcripts (all of the isolated RNA was reverse transcribed). The read count averaged approximately 4 million across naive, central memory and regulatory T cell samples. TCRdb keeps only in-frame clones here, not all; method: immunoSEQ multiplex PCR. The table has 52,000 or so clones, about 47% seen once; the top ten hold 2.6%. Germline V gene data show CDR1 as SGHDT and CDR2 as YYEEEE. The CDR3 extends over 13 amino acids. V lost 4 bases and J lost 5, with 10 bases in between. Source material: Tregs from blood. This TCR was recovered from a woman in her thirties or forties with type 1 diabetes. The chain employs TRBV5-6 and TRBJ2-4; no clear D. The CDR3, as DNA: TGTGCCAGCAGCCACCAAGGAGAAAACATTCAGTACTTC. Residues: CASSHQGENIQYF.